Listed below are T cell receptor beta chains from one sample, sequenced in a study of cytotoxic CD8 clonotypes in ibrutinib-treated CLL. Sequenced by immunoSEQ multiplex PCR; TCRdb stores in-frame clones only, minus some. The table lists approximately 350,000 clones, roughly 70% of them singletons. This specimen was PBMCs, taken after 36 months of ibrutinib treatment. The receptors shown here come from a human donor with chronic lymphocytic leukemia. CDR3s include the opening cysteine and the closing phenylalanine or tryptophan. Each record gives: D gene, clone size, V gene, J gene, CDR3 DNA, CDR3 protein. D genes are given only for firm matches. Only part of the rows carry a size: once, few, many, or a class if the clone is expanded.

NA	NA	TRBV5-1	TRBJ2-1	TGCGCCAGCAGCACGGACGGGACTTCCTACAATGAGCAGTTCTTC	CASSTDGTSYNEQFF
NA	NA	TRBV29-1	TRBJ2-5	TGCAGCGTTGAAGATCTTGTGGAGACCCAGTACTTC	CSVEDLVETQYF
NA	few	TRBV2	TRBJ2-1	TGTGCCAGCAGTGAAACGACATACAATGAGCAGTTCTTC	CASSETTYNEQFF
TRBD1	NA	TRBV20-1	TRBJ1-1	TGCAGTGCAAACAGGGGAACTGAAGCTTTCTTT	CSANRGTEAFF
TRBD2	NA	TRBV29-1	TRBJ2-4	TGCAGCGTTGCATCGTACAGCCTAGCGGGGAGAATTGGGTCCAAAAACATTCAGTACTTC	CSVASYSLAGRIGSKNIQYF
TRBD2	NA	TRBV11-2	TRBJ2-5	TGTGCCAGCAGCCCGAGGACTAGCGGGGGGGAGACCCAGTACTTC	CASSPRTSGGETQYF
TRBD2	NA	TRBV6-5	TRBJ2-7	TGTGCCAGCAGTTACCTAGCGGGGGCGACCTACGAGCAGTACTTC	CASSYLAGATYEQYF
NA	NA	TRBV29-1	TRBJ2-7	TGCAGCGTAGACGGGGGCTCCTACGAGCAGTACTTC	CSVDGGSYEQYF
TRBD2	NA	TRBV18	TRBJ2-5	TGTGCCAGCTCACACCAGCGGGGTCAAGAGACCCAGTACTTC	CASSHQRGQETQYF
NA	NA	TRBV10-1	TRBJ1-5	TGCGCCAAGGAGACAGGATCAAATCAGCCCCAGCATTTT	CAKETGSNQPQHF
NA	NA	TRBV6-5	TRBJ2-7	TGTGCCAGCGGAAGGAGGTACGAGCAGTACTTC	CASGRRYEQYF